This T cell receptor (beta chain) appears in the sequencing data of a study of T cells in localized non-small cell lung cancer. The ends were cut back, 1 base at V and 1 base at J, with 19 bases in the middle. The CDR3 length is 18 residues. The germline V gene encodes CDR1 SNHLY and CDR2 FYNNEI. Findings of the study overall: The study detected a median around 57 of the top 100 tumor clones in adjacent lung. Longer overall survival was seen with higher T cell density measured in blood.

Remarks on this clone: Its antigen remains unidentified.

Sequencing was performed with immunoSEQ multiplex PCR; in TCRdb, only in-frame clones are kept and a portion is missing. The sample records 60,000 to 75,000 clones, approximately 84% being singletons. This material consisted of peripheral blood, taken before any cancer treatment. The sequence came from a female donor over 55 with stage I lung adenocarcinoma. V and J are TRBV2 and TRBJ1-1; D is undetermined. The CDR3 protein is CASSEDVIGRKANTEAFF. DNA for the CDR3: TGTGCCAGCAGTGAAGACGTAATCGGGAGGAAGGCGAACACTGAAGCTTTCTTT.